Below, 4 T cell receptor beta chains from the same sample are listed, as sequenced in a study of blood T cell repertoires in COVID-19 (dated by TCRdb to 2019 to 2021). The library was produced with the immunoSEQ multiplex PCR assay. Held by TCRdb, this immuneACCESS table contains in-frame sequences only and omits some clones. Under half of the omission traces to an unresolved V gene where checked; the cause of the rest is unknown. This sample lists about 190,000 clones; roughly 80% were detected once. Under 15% of the sample goes to the ten largest clones. The sequencing sample was made of peripheral blood. These receptors were collected from a woman between 45 and 65 years old with acute or convalescent COVID-19.

The chain recombines TRBV11-2 with TRBJ2-7; 9 nucleotides match TRBD2. The junction had 16 bases not matched to a gene; V was cut back by 5 bases and J by 2 bases. This CDR3 has 18 amino acids. Germline CDR1 is SGHAT and CDR2 is FQNNGV. DNA of the CDR3: TGTGCCAGCAGCCCCATGCGGCTAGCGGGAAGTCCGACCTACGAGCAGTACTTC. It codes for CASSPMRLAGSPTYEQYF. The full variable domain, its missing parts supplied by reference TRBV11-2 and TRBJ2-7, is EAGVAQSPRYKIIEKRQSVAFWCNPISGHATLYWYQQILGQGPKLLIQFQNNGVVDDSQLPKDRFSAERLKGVDSTLKIQPAKLEDSAVYLCASSPMRLAGSPTYEQYFGPGTRLTVT.

The genes are TRBV6-6 and TRBJ2-7; no definite D call. V lost 6 bases and J 3 bases, leaving 6 bases between the germline ends. The CDR3 extends over 11 amino acids. Germline-derived CDR1 and CDR2 are MNHNY and SVGAGI (reference sequence). CDR3 loop: CASRNSYEQYF. Written as DNA, the CDR3 is TGTGCCAGCAGGAACAGCTACGAGCAGTACTTC.

The V gene is TRBV21-1, the J gene TRBJ1-1; the table names TRBD1, a call not compared with the DNA. TRBV21-1 constitutes a pseudogene. The CDR3 totals 15 residues. CDR3 protein: CASNCEGAERCEAFF. Here the CDR3 DNA reads TGTGCCAGCAACTGCGAGGGGGCTGAACGATGTGAAGCTTTCTTT.

The chain combines TRBV7-2 with TRBJ1-2, with unresolved D. The V gene lost 6 bases and the J gene lost 2 bases, with 13 bases spanning the gap. This CDR3 comprises 14 residues. Per the germline V gene, CDR1 is SGHTA and CDR2 is FQGNSA. CDR3 loop: CASRLGGSNYGYTF. The CDR3 region has the DNA TGTGCCAGCAGACTGGGAGGGTCCAACTATGGCTACACCTTC.